This TCR beta chain originates from a study of blood T cells in healthy people across ages. Study details: The template switching approach captured approximately one barcoded beta molecule for every two T cells.

Germline CDR1 and CDR2: LGHNA and YNFKEQ. The CDR3 totals 16 residues. V dropped 4 bases and J dropped 9 bases, with 22 bases sitting between them. PCR was performed a second time for about 7 to 12 cycles using a sample-barcoded 5' primer and a J-beta primer mix. TCRdb ran MiXCR on the 5' RACE reads and lists one entry per CDR3 protein. The table includes roughly 800,000 distinct CDR3 sequences, 53% detected once. The source is a man older than 75 in good health. The V and J genes are TRBV4-2 and TRBJ2-1; maybe TRBD2 (6 bases). Material for sequencing was blood. CDR3 amino acids: CASSRASGGIPSEQFF. CDR3 bases: TGTGCCAGCAGCCGAGCCTCGGGCGGGATACCCAGTGAGCAGTTCTTC.